The rows below give T cell receptor beta chains drawn from one sample of a study of cytomegalovirus exposure and HLA in healthy donors. TCRdb's table, derived via immunoSEQ multiplex PCR, lists solely in-frame clones and lacks some. This table has approximately 160,000 clones, around 79% appearing once. Input material: PBMCs. The receptors here all came from a male donor in good health and CMV-seropositive. Both conserved end residues are part of each CDR3. A D gene is named only where the DNA matches it firmly. Some rows mark clone size as missing; the rest say once, few, many or name a class of expanded clone.

size	D	V	length	J	DNA	CDR3
few	-	TRBV30	13	TRBJ1-1	TGTGCCTGGAGTGTGGACAGCAACACTGAAGCTTTCTTT	CAWSVDSNTEAFF
once	-	TRBV4-1	16	TRBJ2-1	TGCGCCAGCAGCCCCGAGGGGGTAGTCGTATACAATGAGCAGTTCTTC	CASSPEGVVVYNEQFF
few	-	TRBV4-3	15	TRBJ1-1	TGCGCCAGCAGCCAAGATCTCGCAGGGTACACTGAAGCTTTCTTT	CASSQDLAGYTEAFF
few	TRBD1	TRBV4-3	16	TRBJ1-2	TGCGCCAGCAGCCCGGGCGGGACAGGGGCGTATGGCGGCTACACCTTC	CASSPGGTGAYGGYTF
-	-	TRBV5-4	15	TRBJ2-1	TGTGCCAGCACCTTAGGTAGTAGCCTCTACAATGAGCAGTTCTTC	CASTLGSSLYNEQFF
-	TRBD1	TRBV7-2	13	TRBJ2-5	TGTGCCAGCAGCCCATACAGGGGCAAGACCCAGTACTTC	CASSPYRGKTQYF
-	-	TRBV9	13	TRBJ1-1	TGTGCCAGCAGCGTAGAGGGGAGGACTGAAGCTTTCTTT	CASSVEGRTEAFF
once	-	TRBV29-1	15	TRBJ1-1	TGCAGCGTTGAAAAGGGGGAGGGCAAGAGCACTGAAGCTTTCTTT	CSVEKGEGKSTEAFF
-	-	TRBV20-1	11	TRBJ1-1	TGCAGTGCAACCGGAGGCACTGAAGCTTTCTTT	CSATGGTEAFF
-	TRBD2	TRBV9	15	TRBJ2-3	TGTGCCAGCAGCGTCGCTAGCGGGGGGTGGGATACGCAGTATTTT	CASSVASGGWDTQYF
-	TRBD2	TRBV5-4	16	TRBJ2-3	TGTGCCAGCAGCTTTGGAGCGGGGGGGTTCACAGATACGCAGTATTTT	CASSFGAGGFTDTQYF
-	TRBD2	TRBV4-2	17	TRBJ2-5	TGTGCCAGCAGCCAAGATCAGTCTAGCGGGGGGGCCGAGACCCAGTACTTC	CASSQDQSSGGAETQYF
few	-	TRBV7-2	14	TRBJ1-1	TGTGCCAGCAGCTTGATAAGGGGCGACACTGAAGCTTTCTTT	CASSLIRGDTEAFF
-	-	TRBV11-2	12	TRBJ1-5	TGTGCCAGCAGCTTGGCGGGACAGCCCCAGCATTTT	CASSLAGQPQHF
-	-	TRBV4-1	17	TRBJ2-6	TGCGCCAGCAGCCAGGTAGGACACATCTCGGGGGCCAACGTCCTGACTTTC	CASSQVGHISGANVLTF
-	TRBD1	TRBV5-5	16	TRBJ2-7	TGTGCCAGCAGCTTGGGGACAGGGGGCCGAGCCTACGAGCAGTACTTC	CASSLGTGGRAYEQYF
once	-	TRBV13	15	TRBJ1-2	TGTGCCAGCAGCCAACCGACAGGATCTCGGGTTGGCTACACCTTC	CASSQPTGSRVGYTF
-	TRBD2	TRBV9	15	TRBJ2-7	TGTGCCAGCAGCAATAGCGGGGTGAGCTCCTACGAGCAGTACTTC	CASSNSGVSSYEQYF
-	-	TRBV30	13	TRBJ1-5	TGTGCCTGGAGTGTCCCTCCGTCCGCCCGGAGGCATTTT	CAWSVPPSARRHF
few	-	TRBV2	14	TRBJ1-1	TGTGCCAGCAGAAATACAGCCTCGAACACTGAAGCTTTCTTT	CASRNTASNTEAFF
-	-	TRBV7-9	14	TRBJ1-1	TGTGCCAGCAGCTTAGGGGCGAAGACAGCTGAAGCTTTCTTT	CASSLGAKTAEAFF
-	TRBD2	TRBV4-2	17	TRBJ2-3	TGTGCCAGCAGCCAAGTTCTAGCGGGGGGGCCTCAAGATACGCAGTATTTT	CASSQVLAGGPQDTQYF
-	TRBD1	TRBV7-8	16	TRBJ2-3	TGTGCCAGCAGCTCTTTACAGGGGGCGCTTGGAGATACGCAGTATTTT	CASSSLQGALGDTQYF
-	-	TRBV1	13	TRBJ2-7	TGCACCAGCAGCCAAACTAATCCCTACGAGCAGTACTTC	CTSSQTNPYEQYF
many	TRBD1	TRBV6-1	16	TRBJ1-4	TGTGCCAGCAGTGACTATTCCGGGACAGGGGGTGAAAAACTGTTTTTT	CASSDYSGTGGEKLFF
-	-	TRBV5-4	11	TRBJ2-7	TGTGCCAGCAGCTTGTCGGGCGAGCAGTACTTC	CASSLSGEQYF
-	-	TRBV4-3	16	TRBJ2-7	TGCGCCAGCAGCCAAGATCGGCGGGGGCCCTCCTACGAGCAGTACTTC	CASSQDRRGPSYEQYF
-	-	TRBV6-1	15	TRBJ1-1	TGTGCCAGCAGTGAATTTGGTGGTAGGGGCACTGAAGCTTTCTTT	CASSEFGGRGTEAFF
-	TRBD2	TRBV9	16	TRBJ2-5	TGTGCCAGCAGCGTAGACCCTAGCGGGGGGAAAGAGACCCAGTACTTC	CASSVDPSGGKETQYF
-	TRBD2	TRBV11-2	17	TRBJ2-7	TGTGCCAGCAGCCCTAGACCCGGACTAGCGGGCTTAGGGGAGCAGTACTTC	CASSPRPGLAGLGEQYF
-	-	TRBV6-1	12	TRBJ1-2	TGTGCCAGCAGGTCCCTCAACTATGGCTACACCTTC	CASRSLNYGYTF
-	TRBD1	TRBV7-2	14	TRBJ2-4	TGTGCCAGCAGCTTGACAGGGGCCCTAGGCATTCAGTACTTC	CASSLTGALGIQYF
once	-	TRBV6-1	14	TRBJ2-7	TGTGCCAGCAGTGAAGGGCAGGCAGCCTACGAGCAGTACTTC	CASSEGQAAYEQYF
few	TRBD1	TRBV27	14	TRBJ1-5	TGTGCCAGCAGTCGACAGGGGGGTCAATGGCCCCAGCATTTT	CASSRQGGQWPQHF
few	-	TRBV5-1	15	TRBJ1-1	TGCGCCAGCAGCTTGGCCGGGACGGGAGGGACTGAAGCTTTCTTT	CASSLAGTGGTEAFF
few	-	TRBV5-5	15	TRBJ1-2	TGTGCCAGCAGCTTTTGGTGGGGGGGAAACTATGGCTACACCTTC	CASSFWWGGNYGYTF
-	-	TRBV5-6	12	TRBJ1-1	TGTGCCAGCAGCCGAGCCCAGGGCGAAGCTTTCTTT	CASSRAQGEAFF
-	TRBD1	TRBV11-2	14	TRBJ1-2	TGTGCCAGCAGCTCCCGGACAGGGAGTGGTGGCTACACCTTC	CASSSRTGSGGYTF
once	-	TRBV15	20	TRBJ1-1	TGTGCCACCAGCAGAACCCTTGTTATAGGGGCCGGATCCTATGGCACTGAAGCTTTCTTT	CATSRTLVIGAGSYGTEAFF
-	TRBD2	TRBV9	15	TRBJ2-1	TGTGCCAGCAGTAGCGGGTCTTACTCCTACAATGAGCAGTTCTTC	CASSSGSYSYNEQFF
-	TRBD2	TRBV11-2	15	TRBJ2-3	TGTGCCAGCAGCTTAGATCGGGGGGAGGAAGATACGCAGTATTTT	CASSLDRGEEDTQYF
-	TRBD1	TRBV4-3	15	TRBJ2-5	TGCGCCAGCAGCTTCCGGGACAGCCCCAGGGAGACCCAGTACTTC	CASSFRDSPRETQYF
-	TRBD1	TRBV4-3	16	TRBJ1-6	TGCGCCAGCAGCGCCGGGACAGGGGTCAATAATTCACCCCTCCACTTT	CASSAGTGVNNSPLHF
-	TRBD1	TRBV5-4	13	TRBJ2-7	TGTGCCAGCAGCTTGACAGGGGTCAGCGAGCAGTACTTC	CASSLTGVSEQYF